These 13 T cell receptor beta chains originate from one sample sequenced in a study of regulatory T cells in long-lasting Graves disease listed by TCRdb under 2021. Library creation used multiplex PCR. The run used an Illumina HiSeq 4000. To build TCR beta libraries, CDR3 regions were amplified by Arm-PCR using iRepertoire HTBI primers. TCRdb's own reprocessing of the public reads used fastp at Q25 and MiXCR and kept productive beta chains. Every CDR3 protein is listed once, alongside the most common genes and DNA of its rows. The sample has 550,000 to 600,000 distinct CDR3 sequences on record, about 16% of them singletons. The ten largest clones represent 9.5% to 15% of the sample. The sample's time point label, decoded: newly diagnosed GD, antithyroid drugs for less than 3 months. For both TCR sequencing and RNA sequencing, RNA was extracted from PBMCs using TRIzol. These data also formed part of another study, on T cells in Graves' hyperthyroidism and ophthalmopathy.

The sequencing used peripheral blood mononuclear cells (PBMCs), collected at new diagnosis, from a patient treated with antithyroid drugs. The source of these receptors is a man between 18 and 35 years old with Graves disease. Donor details come from another sample of the same person, matched by shared clones.

V usage is TRBV11-1 and J usage is TRBJ2-2; TRBD1 matches at 7 bases. The germline CDR1 and CDR2 sequences are SGHAT and FQDESV (reference sequence). Trimming took 4 bases from V and 6 from J; bases not matched to a gene: 8. The CDR3 sequence is 15 residues long. CDR3 protein: CASSWARQGAGELFF. The CDR3 coding sequence is TGTGCCAGCAGCTGGGCCCGACAGGGAGCCGGGGAGCTGTTTTTT.

This clonotype was observed a handful of times. The CDR3 reads CATSAPGTLEQFF. The CDR3 DNA follows: TGTGCCACCAGTGCCCCGGGGACCTTGGAGCAGTTCTTC. This chain uses TRBV24-1 with TRBJ2-1; D may be TRBD1 or TRBD2 (5 bases each). Trimming took off 5 bases at V and 10 bases at J, with 14 bases between the two ends. Germline loops: CDR1 KGHDR, CDR2 SFDVKD. The CDR3 is 13 amino acids.

This clonotype has just a few counts. The chain joins TRBV20-1 to TRBJ2-3; 7 nucleotides line up with TRBD2. The germline V gene encodes CDR1 DFQATT and CDR2 SNEGSKA (reference sequence). Trimming removed 5 bases from V and 3 bases from J; junction bases left unmatched: 11. The CDR3 covers 15 residues. Written as DNA, the CDR3 is TGCAGTGCTGACCCCGGTCTAGCGGTGACAGATACGCAGTATTTT. Translated: CSADPGLAVTDTQYF.

This clonotype was detected many times. The gene calls are TRBV28 and TRBJ2-1, with unresolved D. Germline loops: CDR1 MDHEN, CDR2 SYDVKM. Trimming cost V 2 bases and J 6 bases, with 8 bases left between them. The CDR3 runs to 13 residues. CDR3 sequence reads: CASSLIWANEQFF. In nucleotides, the CDR3 is TGTGCCAGCAGTTTAATATGGGCCAATGAGCAGTTCTTC. Together with reference TRBV28 and TRBJ2-1, the CDR3 gives the full variable domain: DVKVTQSSRYLVKRTGEKVFLECVQDMDHENMFWYRQDPGLGLRLIYFSYDVKMKEKGDIPEGYSVSREKKERFSLILESASTNQTSMYLCASSLIWANEQFFGPGTRLTVL.

J is TRBJ2-7 and V is TRBV5-1; D remains ambiguous. The V end lost 4 bases, the J end lost 0 bases, and 14 bases lay between the germline ends. The CDR3 covers 15 residues. Germline V gene data show CDR1 as SGHRS and CDR2 as YFSETQ. The CDR3 loop reads CASSPVGEYSYEQYF. CDR3 DNA: TGCGCCAGCAGCCCGGTTGGGGAATACTCCTACGAGCAGTACTTC.

The CDR3 region has the DNA TGTGCCAGCAGCCAAGAGGCGGGGGTAGCAGATACGCAGTATTTT. This translates into CASSQEAGVADTQYF. The rearrangement links TRBV4-2 to TRBJ2-3, with TRBD2 matching 7 bases. Germline V gives CDR1 LGHNA, CDR2 YNFKEQ. This CDR3 spans 15 amino acids. V was clipped by 0 bases and J by 4 bases; unmatched bases: 4.

The chain employs TRBV18 and TRBJ1-2, with D possibly being TRBD1 (5 bases). The V end was cut by 1 base, the J end by 0 bases, with 12 bases between. Germline V gives CDR1 KGHSH, CDR2 LQKENI. This CDR3 has 16 amino acids. The CDR3 here is CASSPQGQGANYGYTF. DNA of the CDR3: TGTGCCAGCTCACCACAGGGCCAGGGAGCTAACTATGGCTACACCTTC. Drawing the rest from reference TRBV18 and TRBJ1-2, the complete variable domain is NAGVMQNPRHLVRRRGQEARLRCSPMKGHSHVYWYRQLPEEGLKFMVYLQKENIIDESGMPKERFSAEFPKEGPSILRIQQVVRGDSAAYFCASSPQGQGANYGYTFGSGTRLTVV.

This clonotype was seen only a few times. The chain carries TRBV11-2 and TRBJ2-5; D perhaps matches TRBD1 (7 bases). CDR3 length: 15 amino acids. V dropped 4 bases and J dropped 2 bases, with 14 bases sitting between them. The germline CDR1 and CDR2 sequences are SGHAT and FQNNGV. This CDR3 reads CASSSGDRLQETQYF. The CDR3 region has the DNA TGTGCCAGCAGCTCGGGGGACAGATTACAAGAGACCCAGTACTTC.

This clonotype was observed a handful of times. This chain links TRBV30 with TRBJ2-5; 12 nucleotides line up with TRBD1. In germline, CDR1 is GTSNPN, CDR2 SVGIG (reference sequence). J was trimmed by 5 bases and V by 1 base; bases with no gene match: 11. CDR3 length: 17 amino acids. Here the CDR3 DNA reads TGTGCCTGGAGTGGCGCCCCGGGACAGGGGGCTCAGGAGACCCAGTACTTC. The encoded protein is CAWSGAPGQGAQETQYF.

This clonotype was found once. The chain couples TRBV2 to TRBJ1-1; weak D call: TRBD1 (6 bases). Germline V gives CDR1 SNHLY, CDR2 FYNNEI. The V and J ends lost 3 bases and 1 base respectively, with 12 bases between them. This CDR3 has 15 amino acids. The CDR3 reads CASSEPGTPNTEAFF. The CDR3 nucleotides read TGTGCCAGCAGTGAGCCGGGGACACCGAACACTGAAGCTTTCTTT.

This clonotype was detected many times. J is TRBJ2-7 and V is TRBV28, with 9 bases identical to TRBD1. After removal of 5 bases from V and 6 bases from J, the junction contained 8 bases not matched to a gene. The CDR3 length is 14 residues. Germline V lookup: CDR1 MDHEN, CDR2 SYDVKM. The CDR3, as DNA: TGTGCCAGCAGTGCGGGACAGGGTTCCCTCGAGCAGTACTTC. Translated: CASSAGQGSLEQYF.

The rearrangement uses TRBV7-9 and TRBJ1-1; D may be TRBD1 (6 bases). V lost 5 bases and J lost 11, with 15 bases in between. Germline V gene lookup returns CDR1 SEHNR and CDR2 FQNEAQ (reference sequence). The CDR3 is made up of 12 amino acids. The CDR3, as DNA: TGTGCCAGCAGCGACGGCGGGGGGGCGGCTTTCTTT. It encodes CASSDGGGAAFF.

This clonotype has a handful of counts. The V call is TRBV13, the J call TRBJ2-7; TRBD2 agrees at 15 bases. The CDR3 is made up of 16 amino acids. V lost 5 bases, J lost 5 bases, and 7 bases stayed unmatched. CDR1 PRHDT and CDR2 FYEKMQ come from the germline V gene (reference sequence). CDR3 region: CASSPRTSGRANEQYF. The CDR3 coding sequence is TGTGCCAGCAGCCCTCGGACTAGCGGGAGGGCCAACGAGCAGTACTTC.